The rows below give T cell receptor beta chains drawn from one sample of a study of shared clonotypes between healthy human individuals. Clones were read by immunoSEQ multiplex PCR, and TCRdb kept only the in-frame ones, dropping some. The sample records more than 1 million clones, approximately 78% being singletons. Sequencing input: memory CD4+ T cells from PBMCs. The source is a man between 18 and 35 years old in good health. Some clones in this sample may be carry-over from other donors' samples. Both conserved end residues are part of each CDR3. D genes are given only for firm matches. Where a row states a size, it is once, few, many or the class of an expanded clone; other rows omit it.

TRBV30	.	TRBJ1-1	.	TGTGCCTGGAGTAAAGGGGGTCCGGCCACTGAAGCTTTCTTT	CAWSKGGPATEAFF
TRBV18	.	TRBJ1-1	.	TGTGCCAGCTCACCAAGTTCAGGGGCCACTGAAGCTTTCTTT	CASSPSSGATEAFF
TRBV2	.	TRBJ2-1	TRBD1	TGTGCCAGCAGCGACAGGGGGCCAACCCAGTTCTTC	CASSDRGPTQFF
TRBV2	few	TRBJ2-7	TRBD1	TGTGCCAGCCGCGACAGGGGCCTTTCCTACGAGCAGTACTTC	CASRDRGLSYEQYF
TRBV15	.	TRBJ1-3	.	TGTGCCACCAGCAGAGCTTTAGAAGCTAGGGGATATTTT	CATSRALEARGYF
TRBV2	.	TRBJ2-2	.	TGTGCCAGCAGTGATTTAGGGGGGGGCCGGGAGCTGTTTTTT	CASSDLGGGRELFF
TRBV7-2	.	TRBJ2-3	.	TGTGCCAGCAGACTGCTTATAGGTACGCAGTATTTT	CASRLLIGTQYF
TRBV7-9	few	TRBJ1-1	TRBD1	TGTGCCAGCAGCTTTGGACAGGGTGAAGCTTTCTTT	CASSFGQGEAFF
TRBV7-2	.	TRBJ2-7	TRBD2	TGTGCCAGCAGCATCGGGGGGACGCCTTTGAGGGAGCAGTACTTC	CASSIGGTPLREQYF
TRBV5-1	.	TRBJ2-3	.	TGCGCCAGCAGGTTGAGATCTGGCACAGATACGCAGTATTTT	CASRLRSGTDTQYF
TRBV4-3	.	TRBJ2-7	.	TGCGCCAGCAGCCAAGATCTTTGGTCGAGCGAGCAGTACTTC	CASSQDLWSSEQYF
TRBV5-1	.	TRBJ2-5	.	TGCGCCAGCAGCTTGGCCGCCTCTGAAGAAGAGACCCAGTACTTC	CASSLAASEEETQYF
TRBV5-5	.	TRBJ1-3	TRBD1	TGTGCCAGCAGCCAGGACAGGGCTTATGACACCATATATTTT	CASSQDRAYDTIYF
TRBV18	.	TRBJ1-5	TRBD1	TGTGCCAGCTCACCAGACAGGGACCAGCCCCAGCATTTT	CASSPDRDQPQHF
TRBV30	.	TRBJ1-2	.	TGTGCCTGGAGGGACTGGGACGGTAACTATGGCTACACCTTC	CAWRDWDGNYGYTF
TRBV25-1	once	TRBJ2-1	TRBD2	TGTGCCAGCAGTGAGTTGGGACTAGCGGGAGTCAATGAGCAGTTCTTC	CASSELGLAGVNEQFF
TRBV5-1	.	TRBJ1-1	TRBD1	TGCGCCAGCTCCTCCGGGACAGGGAACATGAACACTGAAGCTTTCTTT	CASSSGTGNMNTEAFF
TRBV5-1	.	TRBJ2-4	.	TGCGCCAGCAGGGACCTTGAAGGGGTGGACATTCAGTACTTC	CASRDLEGVDIQYF
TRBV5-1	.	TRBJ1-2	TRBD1	TGCGCCAGCAGCTGGACGGGACAGACGGAACTCTATGGCTACACCTTC	CASSWTGQTELYGYTF
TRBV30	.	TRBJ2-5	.	TGTGCCTGGAACCCTGGACTCGCTGGGGAGACCCAGTACTTC	CAWNPGLAGETQYF
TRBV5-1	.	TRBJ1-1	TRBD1	TGCGCCAGCAGCGCGGGGACAGAGCTTAACACTGAAGCTTTCTTT	CASSAGTELNTEAFF
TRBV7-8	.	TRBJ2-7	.	TGTGCCAGCAGCCGTATACCCAGGGGTCCATACGAGCAGTACTTC	CASSRIPRGPYEQYF
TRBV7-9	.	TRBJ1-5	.	TGTGCCAGCAGCTCGACGGGATCGACCGGATGGGGCCAGCCCCAGCATTTT	CASSSTGSTGWGQPQHF
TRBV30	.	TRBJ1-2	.	TGTGCCTGGAGGAGGAGGGAAGACTATGGCTACACCTTC	CAWRRREDYGYTF
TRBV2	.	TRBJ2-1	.	TGTGCCAGCAGTGGGGCCCAACGGGGCAATGAGCAGTTCTTC	CASSGAQRGNEQFF
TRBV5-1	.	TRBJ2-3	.	TGCGCCAGCAGCTTGGGGGAGGACCCTAGCACAGATACGCAGTATTTT	CASSLGEDPSTDTQYF
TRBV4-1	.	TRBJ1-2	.	TGCGCCAGCAGCCAACGGACAAGCTGGCAGGGCTACACCTTC	CASSQRTSWQGYTF
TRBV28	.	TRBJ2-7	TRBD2	TGTGCCAGAGACAGGGGACAGGGGACTAGCGGGATCTACGAGCAGTACTTC	CARDRGQGTSGIYEQYF
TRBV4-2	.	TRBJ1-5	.	TGTGCCAGCAGCGTAGACAGTAGCAATCAGCCCCAGCATTTT	CASSVDSSNQPQHF
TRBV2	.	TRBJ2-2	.	TGTGCCAGCATCGGGTTTGCGACTCGTACCGGGGAGCTGTTTTTT	CASIGFATRTGELFF
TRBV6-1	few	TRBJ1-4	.	TGTGCCAGCAGTGCCCCAGGGAGAGTTAATGAAAAACTGTTTTTT	CASSAPGRVNEKLFF
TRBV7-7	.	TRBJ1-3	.	TGTGCCAGCAGCTCCTCACTAGGGAACTCTGGAAACACCATATATTTT	CASSSSLGNSGNTIYF
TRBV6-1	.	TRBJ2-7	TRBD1	TGTGCCAGCAGCGGACAGGGGACGATCTCCGAGCAGTACTTC	CASSGQGTISEQYF
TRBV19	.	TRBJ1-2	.	TGTGCCAGTAGTATGAGTTTGGAGGCAACGGGGTATGGCTACACCTTC	CASSMSLEATGYGYTF
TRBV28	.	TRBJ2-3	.	TGTGCCAGCAGTTTATTGACAGATACGCAGTATTTT	CASSLLTDTQYF
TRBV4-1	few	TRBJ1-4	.	TGCGCCTCGGCCCCTCGAGGGTCTAATGAAAAACTGTTTTTT	CASAPRGSNEKLFF
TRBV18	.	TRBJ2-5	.	TGTGCCAGCTCACCCGTGCAGACCCAGTACTTC	CASSPVQTQYF
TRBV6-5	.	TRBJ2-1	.	TGTGCCAGCAGTTACAGGGACACTGGGGCTAATGAGCAGTTCTTC	CASSYRDTGANEQFF
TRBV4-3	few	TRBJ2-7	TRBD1	TGCGCCAGCAGCCAAGATCCAGGGGGCGATAACGAGCAGTACTTC	CASSQDPGGDNEQYF
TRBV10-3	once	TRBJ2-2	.	TGTGCCATCGCCCCCCTTAGCGGCACCGGGGAGCTGTTTTTT	CAIAPLSGTGELFF
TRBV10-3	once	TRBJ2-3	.	TGTGCCATCACCGGACCTGGACCCACAGATACGCAGTATTTT	CAITGPGPTDTQYF
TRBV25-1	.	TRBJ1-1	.	TGTGCCAGCAGTGGGGTGACTGAAGCTTTCTTT	CASSGVTEAFF
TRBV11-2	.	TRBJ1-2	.	TGTGCCAGCAGCTTATCCGGCAGGACTCATAGCTATGGCTACACCTTC	CASSLSGRTHSYGYTF
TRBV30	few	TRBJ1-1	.	TGTGCCTGGAGTCGGGGTCCTGCTGAAGCTTTCTTT	CAWSRGPAEAFF
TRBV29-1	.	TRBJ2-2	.	TGCAGCGTTGGTCAGGGCACCGGGGAGCTGTTTTTT	CSVGQGTGELFF
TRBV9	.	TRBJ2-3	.	TGTGCCAGCAGCGTAGTAACAAGGGATACGCAGTATTTT	CASSVVTRDTQYF
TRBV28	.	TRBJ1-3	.	TGTGCCAGCAGTTATGGACGGCTCTCTGGAAACACCATATATTTT	CASSYGRLSGNTIYF
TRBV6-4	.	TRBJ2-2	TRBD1	TGTGCCAGCAGTGACTCGATTGACAGGGCCCACACCGGGGAGCTGTTTTTT	CASSDSIDRAHTGELFF
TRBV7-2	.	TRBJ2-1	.	TGTGCCAGCAGCTTAGCACAAGGGTACGGTTACAATGAGCAGTTCTTC	CASSLAQGYGYNEQFF
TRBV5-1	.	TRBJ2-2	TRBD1	TGCGCCAGCAGCAAAGTCCCAGGGGGAACCGGGGAGCTGTTTTTT	CASSKVPGGTGELFF
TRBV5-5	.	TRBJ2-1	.	TGTGCCAGCAGCTTTTTATTCGGCATCAATGAGCAGTTCTTC	CASSFLFGINEQFF
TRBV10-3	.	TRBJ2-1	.	TGTGCCATCAGCGCCGGGACTTCCACGAATGAGCAGTTCTTC	CAISAGTSTNEQFF
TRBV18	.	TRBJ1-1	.	TGTGCCAGCTCACCAATCGGAACTGAAGCTTTCTTT	CASSPIGTEAFF
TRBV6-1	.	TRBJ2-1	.	TGTGCCAGCAGGGACAGCGTTTACAATGAGCAGTTCTTC	CASRDSVYNEQFF